Shown below are 6 T cell receptor beta chains from a single sample sequenced in a study of metastatic and nonmetastatic thyroid tumors. Thyroid surgery was performed in patients who had received no treatment beforehand. Using MiXCR, TCRdb reanalyzed the PCR reads. The sample holds around 50,000 clones, more than 20% seen once. Sequenced input: blood. The origin of the receptors is a male donor with papillary thyroid cancer or a benign thyroid nodule (not recorded which). Some clones in this sample may be carry-over from other donors' samples.

Only a few counts were recorded for this clone. The CDR3 region is CAISESRGQGPFF. The CDR3 DNA reads as TGTGCCATCAGTGAGTCTCGGGGACAGGGCCCGTTCTTC. The rearrangement links TRBV10-3 to TRBJ2-1; 9 bases map to TRBD1. CDR3 length: 13 residues. Germline CDR1 is ENHRY and CDR2 is SYGVKD. V shed 0 bases, J shed 15 bases, and the junction held 6 bases outside the gene matches.

This clone was seen repeatedly, ten times or more. V usage is TRBV2 and J usage is TRBJ2-7, with no clear D. The CDR3 is 13 residues long. V was cut by 6 bases and J by 7 bases, with 16 bases left in between. Per the germline V gene, CDR1 is SNHLY and CDR2 is FYNNEI. In DNA form, the CDR3 reads TGTGCCAGCAGGATTGGGTCATTGGGTGAGCAGTACTTC. This codes for CASRIGSLGEQYF.

This clone was seen repeatedly, ten times or more. The V gene is TRBV9, the J gene TRBJ2-2, with D uncertain. This CDR3 region has 12 residues. V lost 1 base and J lost 6, with 4 bases in between. Germline values: CDR1 SGDLS, CDR2 YYNGEE. CDR3 in DNA: TGTGCCAGCAGCGTAAGGGCCGGGGAGCTGTTTTTT. As protein: CASSVRAGELFF.

By sample share, this clone is medium-sized. This chain links TRBV5-1 with TRBJ1-6; maybe TRBD1 (6 bases). Germline loops: CDR1 SGHRS, CDR2 YFSETQ. The CDR3 loop spans 16 amino acids. V gave up 0 bases and J gave up 6 bases, with 13 bases separating them. This chain's CDR3 is CASSLASSQGNSPLHF. The CDR3 nucleotides are TGCGCCAGCAGCTTGGCATCGTCACAGGGTAATTCACCCCTCCACTTT.

At least ten counts were recorded for this clone. The chain couples TRBV24-1 to TRBJ2-5; 10 nucleotides agree with TRBD1. From germline, CDR1 is KGHDR and CDR2 SFDVKD. Germline trimming cut 4 bases from V and 5 bases from J; bases unmatched to any gene: 6. CDR3 size: 15 residues. The CDR3 spells CATSDRGQGRETQYF. CDR3 DNA sequence: TGTGCCACCAGTGACCGGGGACAGGGGAGGGAGACCCAGTACTTC.

The gene calls are TRBV4-2 and TRBJ2-1; tentatively, D is TRBD2 (7 bases). Germline V lookup: CDR1 LGHNA, CDR2 YNFKEQ. The CDR3 loop spans 16 amino acids. V was shortened by 0 bases and J by 3 bases, with 12 bases between the two germline ends. The CDR3 reads CASSQDVRGGYNEQFF. CDR3 sequence (DNA): TGTGCCAGCAGCCAAGATGTGAGGGGGGGCTACAATGAGCAGTTCTTC.